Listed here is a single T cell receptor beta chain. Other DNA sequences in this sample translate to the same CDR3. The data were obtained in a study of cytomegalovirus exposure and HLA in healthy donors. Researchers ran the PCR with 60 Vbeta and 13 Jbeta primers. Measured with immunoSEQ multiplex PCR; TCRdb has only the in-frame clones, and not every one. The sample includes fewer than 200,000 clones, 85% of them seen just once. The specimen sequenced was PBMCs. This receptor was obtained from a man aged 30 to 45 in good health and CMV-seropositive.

CDR3 loop: CASSEPASYGYTF. The CDR3 region has the DNA TGTGCCAGCAGTGAACCCGCGTCCTATGGCTACACCTTC. V gene TRBV6-1 combines with J gene TRBJ1-2; no firm D call. Looked up from germline, CDR1 is MNHNS and CDR2 is SASEGT. V lost 2 bases, J lost 4 bases, and 8 bases lay in between. The CDR3 runs 13 residues.